Reported below is one T cell receptor (beta chain). Its antigen is currently unknown. The data stem from a study of T cell responses to AZD1222 COVID-19 vaccine. Study-level results: Dominant CD4 TCR responses targeted spike regions 160-218 and 743-854. Mostly white British, mostly female donors; authors suggested clonal diversity may be underestimated. Reports indicate that nearly half of spike-specific TCRs are directed at unmutated variant regions. After two AZD1222 doses, spike-specific TCR breadth and depth rose versus day 0.

Data came from immunoSEQ multiplex PCR; TCRdb stores just in-frame clones and leaves some out. The profile shows roughly 150,000 clones, approximately 89% of them singletons. The CDR3 is 14 residues long. The V gene's germline CDR1 is SGHTA and CDR2 FQGNSA. V shed 6 bases and J 6 bases; nucleotides not matched to a gene: 6. Here the sequenced sample was peripheral blood, taken on day 0 of AZD1222 vaccination. The chain joins TRBV7-2 to TRBJ1-5, with 9 bases that match TRBD1. The TCR sequence derives from an adult in good health. The CDR3 spells CASSSTGGTQPQHF. The CDR3 region has the DNA TGTGCCAGCAGTTCCACAGGGGGCACTCAGCCCCAGCATTTT.